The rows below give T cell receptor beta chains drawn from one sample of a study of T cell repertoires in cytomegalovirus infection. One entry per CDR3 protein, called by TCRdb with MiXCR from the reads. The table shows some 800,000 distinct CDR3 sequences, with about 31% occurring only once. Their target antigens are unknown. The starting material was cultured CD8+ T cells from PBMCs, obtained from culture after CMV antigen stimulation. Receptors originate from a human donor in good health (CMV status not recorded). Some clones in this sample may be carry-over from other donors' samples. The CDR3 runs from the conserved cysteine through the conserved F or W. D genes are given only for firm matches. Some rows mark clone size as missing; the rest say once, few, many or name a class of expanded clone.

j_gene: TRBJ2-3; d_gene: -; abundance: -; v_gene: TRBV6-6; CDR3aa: CASSAPGGTTDTQYF; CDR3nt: TGTGCCAGCAGCGCGCCTGGAGGGACCACAGATACGCAGTATTTT
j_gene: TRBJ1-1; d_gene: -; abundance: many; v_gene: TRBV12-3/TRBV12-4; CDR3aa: CASSSPLLQGSTEAFF; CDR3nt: TGTGCCAGCAGTTCGCCCCTCCTCCAGGGAAGCACTGAAGCTTTCTTT
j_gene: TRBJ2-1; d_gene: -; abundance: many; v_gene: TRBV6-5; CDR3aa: CASSYSHEQFF; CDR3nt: TGTGCCAGCAGTTACTCCCATGAGCAGTTCTTC
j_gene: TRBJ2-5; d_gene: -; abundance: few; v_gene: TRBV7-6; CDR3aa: CASSSLGAVVGETQYF; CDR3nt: TGTGCCAGCAGCTCACTAGGGGCTGTTGTGGGAGAGACCCAGTACTTC
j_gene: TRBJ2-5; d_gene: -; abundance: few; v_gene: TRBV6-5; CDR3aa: CASSYSGQQETQYF; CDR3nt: TGTGCCAGCAGTTATTCCGGACAGCAAGAGACCCAGTACTTC
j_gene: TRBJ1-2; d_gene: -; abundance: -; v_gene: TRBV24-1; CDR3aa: CATSDWKGASYGYTF; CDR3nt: TGTGCCACCAGTGATTGGAAAGGGGCGAGCTATGGCTACACCTTC
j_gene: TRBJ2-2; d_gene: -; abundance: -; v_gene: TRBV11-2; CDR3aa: CARLQGTGELFF; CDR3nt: TGTGCCAGACTTCAGGGGACCGGGGAGCTGTTTTTT
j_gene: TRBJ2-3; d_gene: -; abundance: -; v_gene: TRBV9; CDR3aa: CASSVGLGRTDTQYF; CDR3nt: TGTGCCAGCAGCGTAGGATTGGGGAGGACAGATACGCAGTATTTT
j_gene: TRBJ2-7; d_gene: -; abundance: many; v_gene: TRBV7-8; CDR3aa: CASSPYRVNSYEQYF; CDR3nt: TGTGCCAGCAGCCCCTACAGGGTCAACTCCTACGAGCAGTACTTC
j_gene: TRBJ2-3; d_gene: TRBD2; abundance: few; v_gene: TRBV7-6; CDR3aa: CASSPGLAANFSTDTQYF; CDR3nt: TGTGCCAGCAGCCCGGGACTAGCGGCGAACTTTAGCACAGATACGCAGTATTTT
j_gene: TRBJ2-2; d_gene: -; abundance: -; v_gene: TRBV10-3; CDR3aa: CATQGMGETGELFF; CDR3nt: TGTGCCACCCAGGGGATGGGAGAAACCGGGGAGCTGTTTTTT
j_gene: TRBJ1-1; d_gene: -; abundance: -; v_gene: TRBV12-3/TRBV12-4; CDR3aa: CASSFFVPAASGNTEAFF; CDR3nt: TGTGCCAGCAGTTTTTTTGTTCCGGCGGCATCAGGAAACACTGAAGCTTTCTTT
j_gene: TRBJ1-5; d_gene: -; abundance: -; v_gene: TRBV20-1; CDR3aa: CSAYRVVSNQPQHF; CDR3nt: TGCAGTGCTTACAGGGTCGTTAGCAATCAGCCCCAGCATTTT
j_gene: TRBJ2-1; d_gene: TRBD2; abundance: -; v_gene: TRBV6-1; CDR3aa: CASSVFAGVPYNEQFF; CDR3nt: TGTGCCAGCAGTGTATTCGCGGGGGTCCCCTACAATGAGCAGTTCTTC
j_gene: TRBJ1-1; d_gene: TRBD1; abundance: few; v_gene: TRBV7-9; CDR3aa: CASSFPRDRGNTEAFF; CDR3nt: TGTGCCAGCAGCTTCCCAAGGGACAGGGGGAACACTGAAGCTTTCTTT
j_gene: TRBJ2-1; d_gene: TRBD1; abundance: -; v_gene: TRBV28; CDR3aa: CASSLGDRGKNEQFF; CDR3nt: TGTGCCAGCAGTTTAGGGGACAGGGGGAAGAATGAGCAGTTCTTC
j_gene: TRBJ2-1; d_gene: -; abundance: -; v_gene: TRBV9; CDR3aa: CASSVSGTNNEQFF; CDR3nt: TGTGCCAGCAGCGTCAGCGGCACTAACAATGAGCAGTTCTTC
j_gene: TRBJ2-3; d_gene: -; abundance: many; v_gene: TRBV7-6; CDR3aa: CASSLGGGGDTQYF; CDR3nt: TGTGCCAGCAGCTTAGGCGGAGGTGGGGATACGCAGTATTTT
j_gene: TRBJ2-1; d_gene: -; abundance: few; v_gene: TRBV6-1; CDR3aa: CASSPTAYNEQFF; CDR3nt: TGTGCCAGCAGCCCGACAGCTTACAATGAGCAGTTCTTC
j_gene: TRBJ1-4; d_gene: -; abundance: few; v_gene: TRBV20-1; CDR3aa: CSARGGWAAAKPNEKLFF; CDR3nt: TGCAGTGCTAGAGGGGGGTGGGCGGCCGCCAAACCCAATGAAAAACTGTTTTTT
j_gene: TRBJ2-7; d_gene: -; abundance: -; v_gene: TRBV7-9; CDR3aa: CASSLGDRQYEQYF; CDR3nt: TGTGCCAGCAGCTTAGGGGACCGTCAATACGAGCAGTACTTC
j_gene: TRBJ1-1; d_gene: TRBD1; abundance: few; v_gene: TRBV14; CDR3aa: CASSNRGANTEAFF; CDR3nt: TGTGCCAGCAGCAACAGGGGGGCGAACACTGAAGCTTTCTTT
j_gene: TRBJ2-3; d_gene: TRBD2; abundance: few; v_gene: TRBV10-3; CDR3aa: CAIRTAGPPTDTQYF; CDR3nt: TGTGCCATCAGGACAGCGGGGCCCCCCACAGATACGCAGTATTTT